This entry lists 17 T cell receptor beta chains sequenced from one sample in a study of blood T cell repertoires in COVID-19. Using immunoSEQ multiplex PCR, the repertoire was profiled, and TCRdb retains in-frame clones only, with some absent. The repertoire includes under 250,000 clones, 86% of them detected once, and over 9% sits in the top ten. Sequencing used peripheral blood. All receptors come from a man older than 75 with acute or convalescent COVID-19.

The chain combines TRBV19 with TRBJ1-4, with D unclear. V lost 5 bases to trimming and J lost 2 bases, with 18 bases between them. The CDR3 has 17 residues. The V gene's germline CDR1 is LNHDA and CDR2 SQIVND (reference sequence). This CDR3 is CASSPGLDWRTNEKLFF. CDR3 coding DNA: TGTGCCAGTAGTCCGGGATTGGACTGGCGGACTAATGAAAAACTGTTTTTT.

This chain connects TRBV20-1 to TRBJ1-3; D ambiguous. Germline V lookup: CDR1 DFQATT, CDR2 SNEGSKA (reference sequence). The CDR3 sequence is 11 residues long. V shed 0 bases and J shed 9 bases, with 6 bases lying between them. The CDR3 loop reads CSAREGGTIYF. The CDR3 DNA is TGCAGTGCTAGAGAGGGAGGCACCATATATTTT.

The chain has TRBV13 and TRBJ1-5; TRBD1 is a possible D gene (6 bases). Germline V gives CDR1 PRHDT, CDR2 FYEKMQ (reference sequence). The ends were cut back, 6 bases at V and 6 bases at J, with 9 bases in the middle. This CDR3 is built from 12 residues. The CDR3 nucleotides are TGTGCCAGCAGAGCGGGGGCTCAGCCCCAGCATTTT. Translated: CASRAGAQPQHF. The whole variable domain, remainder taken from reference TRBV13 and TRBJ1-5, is AAGVIQSPRHLIKEKRETATLKCYPIPRHDTVYWYQQGPGQDPQFLISFYEKMQSDKGSIPDRFSAQQFSDYHSELNMSSLELGDSALYFCASRAGAQPQHFGDGTRLSIL.

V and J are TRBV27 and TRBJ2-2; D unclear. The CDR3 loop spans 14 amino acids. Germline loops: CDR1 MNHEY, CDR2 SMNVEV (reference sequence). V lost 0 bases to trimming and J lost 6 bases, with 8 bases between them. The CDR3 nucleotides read TGTGCCAGCAGTTTATCCTTTGAGGCCGGGGAGCTGTTTTTT. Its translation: CASSLSFEAGELFF.

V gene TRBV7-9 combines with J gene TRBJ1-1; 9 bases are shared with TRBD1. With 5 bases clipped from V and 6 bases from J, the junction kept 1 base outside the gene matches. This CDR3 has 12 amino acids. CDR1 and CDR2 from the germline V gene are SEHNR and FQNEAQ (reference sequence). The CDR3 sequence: CASSRDRAEAFF. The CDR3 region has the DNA TGTGCCAGCAGCCGGGACAGGGCTGAAGCTTTCTTT.

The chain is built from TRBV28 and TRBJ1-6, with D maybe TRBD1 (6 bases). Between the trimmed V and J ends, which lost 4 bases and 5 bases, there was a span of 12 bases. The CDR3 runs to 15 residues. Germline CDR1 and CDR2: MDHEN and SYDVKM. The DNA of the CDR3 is TGTGCCAGCAGTTCCCGACAGGCTCATAATTCACCCCTCCACTTT. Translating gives CASSSRQAHNSPLHF.

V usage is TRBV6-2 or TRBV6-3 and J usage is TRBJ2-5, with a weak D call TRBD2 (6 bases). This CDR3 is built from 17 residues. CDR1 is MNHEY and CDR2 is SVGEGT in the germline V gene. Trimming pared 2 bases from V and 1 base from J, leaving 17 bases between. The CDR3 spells CASSYEEGRKPQETQYF. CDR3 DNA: TGTGCCAGCAGTTACGAAGAGGGGAGGAAGCCCCAAGAGACCCAGTACTTC.

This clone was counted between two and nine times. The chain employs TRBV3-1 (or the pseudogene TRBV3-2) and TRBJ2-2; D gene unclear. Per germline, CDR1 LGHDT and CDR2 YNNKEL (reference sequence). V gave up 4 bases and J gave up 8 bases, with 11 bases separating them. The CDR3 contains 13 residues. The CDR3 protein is CASSLLGAGELFF. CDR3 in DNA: TGTGCCAGCAGCCTGCTCGGTGCGGGGGAGCTGTTTTTT.

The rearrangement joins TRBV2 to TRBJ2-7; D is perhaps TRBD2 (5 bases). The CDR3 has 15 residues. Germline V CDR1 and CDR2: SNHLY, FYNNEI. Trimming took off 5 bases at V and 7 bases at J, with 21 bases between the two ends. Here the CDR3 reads CASSPTRVESGEQYF. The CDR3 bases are TGTGCCAGCAGTCCCACGCGTGTGGAGTCGGGGGAGCAGTACTTC.

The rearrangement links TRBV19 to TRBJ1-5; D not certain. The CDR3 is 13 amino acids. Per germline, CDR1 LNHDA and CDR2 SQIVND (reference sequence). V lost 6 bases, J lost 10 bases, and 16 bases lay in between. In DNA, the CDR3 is TGTGCCAGTAGGCTAGCGGGCCTTCAACCCCAGCATTTT. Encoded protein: CASRLAGLQPQHF.

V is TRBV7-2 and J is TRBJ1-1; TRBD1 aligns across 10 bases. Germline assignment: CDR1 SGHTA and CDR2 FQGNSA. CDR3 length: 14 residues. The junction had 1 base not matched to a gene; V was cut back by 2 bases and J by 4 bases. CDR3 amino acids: CASSLRDRGTEAFF. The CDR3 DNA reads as TGTGCCAGCAGCTTAAGGGACAGGGGCACTGAAGCTTTCTTT. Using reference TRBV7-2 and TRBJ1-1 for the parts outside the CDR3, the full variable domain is GAGVSQSPSNKVTEKGKDVELRCDPISGHTALYWYRQSLGQGLEFLIYFQGNSAPDKSGLPSDRFSAERTGGSVSTLTIQRTQQEDSAVYLCASSLRDRGTEAFFGQGTRLTVV.

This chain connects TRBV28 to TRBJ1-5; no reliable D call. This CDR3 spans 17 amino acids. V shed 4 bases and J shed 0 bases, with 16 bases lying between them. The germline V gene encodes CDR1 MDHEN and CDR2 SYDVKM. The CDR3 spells CASSYAFSKASNQPQHF. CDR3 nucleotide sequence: TGTGCCAGCAGTTACGCCTTCTCGAAAGCTAGCAATCAGCCCCAGCATTTT.

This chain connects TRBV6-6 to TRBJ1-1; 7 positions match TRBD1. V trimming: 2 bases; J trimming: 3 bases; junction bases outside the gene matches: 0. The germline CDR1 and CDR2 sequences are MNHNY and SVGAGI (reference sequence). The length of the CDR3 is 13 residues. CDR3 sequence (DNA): TGTGCCAGCAGTTACGGACAGGACACTGAAGCTTTCTTT. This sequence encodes CASSYGQDTEAFF.

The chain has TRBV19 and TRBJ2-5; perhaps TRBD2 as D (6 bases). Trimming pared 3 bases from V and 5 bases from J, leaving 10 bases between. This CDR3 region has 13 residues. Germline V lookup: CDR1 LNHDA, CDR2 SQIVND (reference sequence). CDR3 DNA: TGTGCCAGTAGTATGGCAGGGAGGGAGACCCAGTACTTC. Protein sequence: CASSMAGRETQYF. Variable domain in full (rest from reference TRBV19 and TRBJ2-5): DGGITQSPKYLFRKEGQNVTLSCEQNLNHDAMYWYRQDPGQGLRLIYYSQIVNDFQKGDIAEGYSVSREKKESFPLTVTSAQKNPTAFYLCASSMAGRETQYFGPGTRLLVL.

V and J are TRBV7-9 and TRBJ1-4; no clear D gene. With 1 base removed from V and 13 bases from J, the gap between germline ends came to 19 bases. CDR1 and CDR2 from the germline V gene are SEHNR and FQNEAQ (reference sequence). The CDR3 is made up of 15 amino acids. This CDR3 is CASSLDGVSPEGLFF. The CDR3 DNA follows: TGTGCCAGCAGCTTAGACGGGGTGTCTCCGGAAGGACTGTTTTTT.

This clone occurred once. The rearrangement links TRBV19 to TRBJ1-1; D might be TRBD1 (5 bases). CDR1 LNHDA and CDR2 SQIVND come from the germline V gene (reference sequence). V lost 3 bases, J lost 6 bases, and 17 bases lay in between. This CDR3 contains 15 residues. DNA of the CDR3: TGTGCCAGTAGTATTTTGCCCTCGGGGGGGTCTGAAGCTTTCTTT. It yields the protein CASSILPSGGSEAFF. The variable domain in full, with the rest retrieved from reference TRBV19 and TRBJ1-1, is DGGITQSPKYLFRKEGQNVTLSCEQNLNHDAMYWYRQDPGQGLRLIYYSQIVNDFQKGDIAEGYSVSREKKESFPLTVTSAQKNPTAFYLCASSILPSGGSEAFFGQGTRLTVV.

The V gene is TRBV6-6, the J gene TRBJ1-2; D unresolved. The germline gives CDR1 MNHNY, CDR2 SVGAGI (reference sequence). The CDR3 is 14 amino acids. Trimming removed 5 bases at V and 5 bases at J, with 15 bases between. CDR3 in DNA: TGTGCCAGCAGTCTCCCTCCGGAGGCATATGGCTACACCTTC. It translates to CASSLPPEAYGYTF.